This T cell receptor (beta chain) was profiled in a study of CD8 T cells in ankylosing spondylitis. General study points: In reactive arthritis synovial fluid and blood, some motif variants had been reported before. A CD8+ phenotype characterized the disease-linked clones, which were relatively rare in peripheral blood. It appeared that ankylosing spondylitis blood was characterized by a TCR beta motif of several highly homologous variants.

5'-RACE, quantitative and with molecular barcodes, yielded the TCR beta libraries. TCRdb used MiXCR to reprocess the 5' RACE reads, holding one entry per CDR3 protein. The sample holds approximately 300,000 distinct CDR3 sequences; around 21% are singletons and the top ten take 3% to 4%. The germline V gene has CDR1 SGDLS and CDR2 YYNGEE. This CDR3 is 12 amino acids long. V dropped 0 bases and J dropped 12 bases, with 10 bases sitting between them. Remarks on this clonotype: Its antigen is not known.

The V and J genes are TRBV9 and TRBJ2-1; D call uncertain. The TCR originated in a female donor with ankylosing spondylitis or in good health (not recorded which). Specimen: blood, either unsorted or a sorted T cell fraction (not recorded which). The CDR3 is CASSVGLGSQFF. For the CDR3, the DNA is TGTGCCAGCAGCGTAGGGTTGGGATCGCAGTTCTTC.